This is a list of T cell receptor beta chains from one sample in a study of T cells in Graves' hyperthyroidism and ophthalmopathy. In TCRdb, the multiplex PCR reads were re-called with MiXCR into one record per CDR3 protein. This sample has roughly 96,000 distinct CDR3 sequences; over 50% occur once, and the top ten carry around 29%. The sample comprised blood. These receptor sequences come from a woman aged 40 to 49 with Graves' hyperthyroidism. Each CDR3 is given with its conserved first and last residue. D genes are given only for firm matches. Only part of the rows carry a size: once, few, many, or a class if the clone is expanded.

V gene	clone size	J gene	D gene	CDR3 protein	CDR3 DNA
TRBV7-3	many	TRBJ2-2	NA	CASSLGVVNTGELFF	TGTGCCAGCAGCTTAGGGGTAGTGAACACCGGGGAGCTGTTTTTT
TRBV15	NA	TRBJ2-5	NA	CATSRAGRETQYF	TGTGCCACCAGCAGAGCCGGCAGGGAGACCCAGTACTTC
TRBV9	NA	TRBJ1-5	NA	CASSPGLAQETQHF	TGTGCCAGCAGTCCGGGACTAGCTCAAGAGACCCAGCATTTT
TRBV12-3/TRBV12-4	many	TRBJ1-1	NA	CASRTAGLEAFF	TGTGCCAGCAGGACGGCCGGGCTTGAAGCTTTCTTT
TRBV9	many	TRBJ2-5	NA	CASSVGGQETQYF	TGTGCCAGCAGCGTTGGGGGCCAAGAGACCCAGTACTTC
TRBV7-9	few	TRBJ1-1	TRBD1	CASSLGDRVATGTEAFF	TGTGCCAGCAGCTTAGGGGACAGGGTGGCTACAGGCACTGAAGCTTTCTTT
TRBV7-3	many	TRBJ1-1	NA	CASSPVGGNTEAFF	TGTGCCAGCAGCCCCGTGGGGGGGAACACTGAAGCTTTCTTT
TRBV2	NA	TRBJ2-6	TRBD2	CASSGDYLGANVLTF	TGTGCCAGCAGTGGGGACTACCTTGGGGCCAACGTCCTGACTTTC
TRBV9	many	TRBJ2-7	TRBD1	CASSPGDSGRYEQYF	TGTGCCAGCAGCCCCGGGGACAGTGGCCGCTACGAGCAGTACTTC
TRBV2	NA	TRBJ1-2	NA	CASITGTYYGYTF	TGTGCCAGCATCACCGGGACATACTATGGCTACACCTTC
TRBV12-3/TRBV12-4	few	TRBJ2-5	TRBD1	CASSLAGTGGGETQYF	TGTGCCAGCAGTTTAGCGGGGACAGGGGGAGGAGAGACCCAGTACTTC
TRBV5-6	many	TRBJ2-3	NA	CASSLRGYVDTQYF	TGTGCCAGCAGCTTGAGAGGTTATGTAGATACGCAGTATTTT
TRBV20-1	many	TRBJ2-5	TRBD2	CSARGVIAGETQYF	TGCAGTGCTAGAGGTGTAATAGCGGGAGAGACCCAGTACTTC
TRBV20-1	many	TRBJ1-2	NA	CSAGGFGGYGYTF	TGCAGTGCTGGGGGGTTCGGCGGCTATGGCTACACCTTC
TRBV5-1	once	TRBJ2-5	NA	CASSFYICSAYRGRGPETQYF	NA
TRBV6-4	NA	TRBJ2-5	NA	CAVTPRGRETQYF	TGTGCCGTGACGCCCCGGGGAAGGGAGACCCAGTACTTC
TRBV18	once	TRBJ1-3	NA	CASSPYRDESGNTIYF	TGTGCCAGCTCACCCTACAGGGACGAATCCGGAAACACCATATATTTT
TRBV7-2	NA	TRBJ2-7	TRBD2	CASNSGTPYEQYF	TGTGCCAGTAATAGCGGGACCCCCTACGAGCAGTACTTC
TRBV9	NA	TRBJ2-5	NA	CASSVSGSSAKTQYF	TGTGCCAGCAGTGTTAGCGGATCCTCCGCAAAGACCCAGTACTTC
TRBV28	many	TRBJ1-6	NA	CASSSETGPLSPLHF	TGTGCCAGCAGTTCCGAGACAGGTCCATTGTCACCCCTCCACTTT
TRBV20-1	NA	TRBJ2-7	NA	CGARGWEHEQYF	TGCGGTGCTAGAGGATGGGAACATGAGCAGTACTTC
TRBV20-1	many	TRBJ2-5	TRBD1	CSAPDRARQGTQYF	TGCAGTGCTCCTGACAGGGCCCGTCAAGGGACCCAGTACTTC
TRBV7-9	NA	TRBJ1-1	NA	CASRGRHPNTEAFF	TGTGCCAGCCGAGGACGGCACCCGAACACTGAAGCTTTCTTT
TRBV28	NA	TRBJ2-1	NA	CASSAHSQGIEQFF	TGTGCCAGCAGTGCACACTCCCAGGGTATTGAGCAGTTCTTC
TRBV20-1	NA	TRBJ2-5	TRBD2	CSASDVAGGQETQYF	TGCAGTGCTAGCGATGTGGCGGGAGGGCAAGAGACCCAGTACTTC
TRBV29-1	NA	TRBJ1-5	TRBD1	CSGLGQAYEHF	TGCAGCGGACTCGGACAGGCCTACGAGCATTTT
TRBV10-1	many	TRBJ1-5	NA	CASSYRLLCNQPQHF	TGCGCCAGCAGCTACAGGCTGCTATGCAATCAGCCCCAGCATTTT
TRBV7-9	NA	TRBJ2-5	NA	CASSRQVASQYF	TGTGCCAGCAGCCGACAGGTCGCATCCCAGTACTTC
TRBV7-6	NA	TRBJ1-2	NA	CASSLGVGHLNYGYTF	TGTGCCAGCAGCTTAGGAGTGGGACACCTTAACTATGGCTACACCTTC
TRBV7-9	NA	TRBJ2-3	NA	CASSSLADTQYF	TGCGCCAGCAGCAGTCTGGCGGATACGCAGTATTTT
TRBV10-3	once	TRBJ1-5	TRBD1	CAIQTGGHQPQHF	TGTGCCATTCAAACAGGGGGCCATCAGCCCCAGCATTTT
TRBV2	many	TRBJ1-5	NA	CASRALAGGDQPQHF	TGTGCCAGCAGAGCCCTGGCGGGGGGAGATCAGCCCCAGCATTTT
TRBV7-2	once	TRBJ1-1	TRBD1	CASSTDRGNTNTEAFF	TGTGCCAGCAGCACAGACAGGGGGAACACGAACACTGAAGCTTTCTTT
TRBV20-1	many	TRBJ2-7	NA	CSALKAGFSYEQYF	TGCAGTGCCCTTAAGGCGGGCTTTAGCTACGAGCAGTACTTC
TRBV7-2	few	TRBJ2-3	NA	CASSPNTGGSTDTQYF	TGTGCCAGCAGCCCAAACACCGGGGGTAGCACAGATACGCAGTATTTT
TRBV29-1	NA	TRBJ1-2	NA	CSSNTEGSGYTF	TGCAGCAGTAACACCGAGGGATCTGGCTACACCTTC
TRBV20-1	many	TRBJ2-3	NA	CSARVSPDTQYF	TGCAGTGCTAGAGTTAGCCCAGATACGCAGTATTTT
TRBV29-1	many	TRBJ1-2	NA	CSVIESYGYTF	TGCAGCGTTATAGAATCCTATGGCTACACCTTC
TRBV2	many	TRBJ1-5	NA	CASSDDGTTLNQPHHF	TGTGCCAGCAGTGATGACGGTACCACACTAAATCAGCCCCATCATTTT
TRBV20-1	many	TRBJ2-3	NA	CSVVLADTQYF	TGCAGTGTTGTACTTGCAGATACGCAGTATTTT
TRBV29-1	NA	TRBJ1-5	NA	CASSSTGLGSNQPQHF	TGTGCCAGCAGTTCAACAGGGTTGGGGAGCAATCAGCCCCAGCATTTT